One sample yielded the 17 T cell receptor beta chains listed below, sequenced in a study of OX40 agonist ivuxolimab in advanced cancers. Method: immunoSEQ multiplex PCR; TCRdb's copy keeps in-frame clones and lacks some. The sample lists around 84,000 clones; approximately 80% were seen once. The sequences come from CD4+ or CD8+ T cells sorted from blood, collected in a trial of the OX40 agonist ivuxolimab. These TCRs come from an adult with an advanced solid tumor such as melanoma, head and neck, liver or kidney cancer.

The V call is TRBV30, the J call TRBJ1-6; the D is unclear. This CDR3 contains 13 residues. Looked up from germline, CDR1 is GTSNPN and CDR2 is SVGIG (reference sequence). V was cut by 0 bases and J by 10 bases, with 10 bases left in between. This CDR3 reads CAWSVHGGSPLHF. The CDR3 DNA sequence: TGTGCCTGGAGTGTCCATGGTGGATCACCCCTCCACTTT.

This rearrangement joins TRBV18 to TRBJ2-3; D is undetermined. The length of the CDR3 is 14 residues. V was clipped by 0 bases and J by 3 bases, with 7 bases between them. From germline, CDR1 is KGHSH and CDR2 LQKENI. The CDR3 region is CASSPPTRTDTQYF. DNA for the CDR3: TGTGCCAGCTCACCACCCACTCGGACAGATACGCAGTATTTT.

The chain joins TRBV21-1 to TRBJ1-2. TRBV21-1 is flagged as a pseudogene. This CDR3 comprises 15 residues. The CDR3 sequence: CASSTSLKPLYGYTF. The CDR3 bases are TGTGCCAGCAGCACCAGCCTTAAACCCCTCTATGGCTACACCTTC.

CDR3 nucleotide sequence: TGTGCCAGTAGCCCGGGACAGCAGTATGGCTACACCTTC. Its translation is CASSPGQQYGYTF. The V gene is TRBV19, the J gene TRBJ1-2; TRBD1 aligns across 7 bases. Per germline, CDR1 LNHDA and CDR2 SQIVND (reference sequence). The CDR3 has 13 residues. With V trimmed by 6 bases and J by 5 bases, 6 bases remained unmatched.

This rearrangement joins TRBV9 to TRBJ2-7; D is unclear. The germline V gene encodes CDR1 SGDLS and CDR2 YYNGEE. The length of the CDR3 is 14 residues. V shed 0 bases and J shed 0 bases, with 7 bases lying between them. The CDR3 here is CASSVAAPSYEQYF. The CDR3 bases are TGTGCCAGCAGCGTAGCGGCCCCCTCCTACGAGCAGTACTTC.

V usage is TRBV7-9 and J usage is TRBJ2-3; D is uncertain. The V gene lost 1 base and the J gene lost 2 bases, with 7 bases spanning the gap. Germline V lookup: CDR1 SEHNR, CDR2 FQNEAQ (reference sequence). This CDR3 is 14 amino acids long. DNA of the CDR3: TGTGCCAGCAGCTTAGGTGGCAACACAGATACGCAGTATTTT. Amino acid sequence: CASSLGGNTDTQYF. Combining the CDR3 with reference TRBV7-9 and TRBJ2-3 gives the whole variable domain DTGVSQNPRHKITKRGQNVTFRCDPISEHNRLYWYRQTLGQGPEFLTYFQNEAQLEKSRLLSDRFSAERPKGSFSTLEIQRTEQGDSAMYLCASSLGGNTDTQYFGPGTRLTVL.

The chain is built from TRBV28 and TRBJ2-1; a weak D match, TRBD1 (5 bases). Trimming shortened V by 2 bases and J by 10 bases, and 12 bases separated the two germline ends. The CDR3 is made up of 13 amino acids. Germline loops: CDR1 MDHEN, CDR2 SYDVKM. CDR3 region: CASSLLPHREQFF. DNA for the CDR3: TGTGCCAGCAGTTTACTACCCCACAGGGAGCAGTTCTTC. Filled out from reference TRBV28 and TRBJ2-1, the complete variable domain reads DVKVTQSSRYLVKRTGEKVFLECVQDMDHENMFWYRQDPGLGLRLIYFSYDVKMKEKGDIPEGYSVSREKKERFSLILESASTNQTSMYLCASSLLPHREQFFGPGTRLTVL.

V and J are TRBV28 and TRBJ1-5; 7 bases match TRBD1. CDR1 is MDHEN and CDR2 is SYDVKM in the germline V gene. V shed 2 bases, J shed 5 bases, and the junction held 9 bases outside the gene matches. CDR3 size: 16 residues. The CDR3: CASSLVPGGGDQPQHF. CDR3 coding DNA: TGTGCCAGCAGTTTAGTCCCTGGAGGGGGCGATCAGCCCCAGCATTTT. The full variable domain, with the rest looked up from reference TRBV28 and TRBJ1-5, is DVKVTQSSRYLVKRTGEKVFLECVQDMDHENMFWYRQDPGLGLRLIYFSYDVKMKEKGDIPEGYSVSREKKERFSLILESASTNQTSMYLCASSLVPGGGDQPQHFGDGTRLSIL.

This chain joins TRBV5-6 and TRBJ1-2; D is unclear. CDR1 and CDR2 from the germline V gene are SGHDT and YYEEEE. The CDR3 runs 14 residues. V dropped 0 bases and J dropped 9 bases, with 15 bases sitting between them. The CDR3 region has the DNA TGTGCCAGCAGCTTGGTGACACCCGGTGCTAGCTACACCTTC. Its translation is CASSLVTPGASYTF.

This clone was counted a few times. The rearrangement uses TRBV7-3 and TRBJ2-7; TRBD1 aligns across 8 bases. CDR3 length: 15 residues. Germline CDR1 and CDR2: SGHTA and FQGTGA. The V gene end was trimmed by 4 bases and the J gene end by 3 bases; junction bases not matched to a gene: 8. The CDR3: CASSYKVDRGYEQYF. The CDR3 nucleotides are TGTGCCAGCAGCTATAAAGTTGACAGGGGCTACGAGCAGTACTTC.

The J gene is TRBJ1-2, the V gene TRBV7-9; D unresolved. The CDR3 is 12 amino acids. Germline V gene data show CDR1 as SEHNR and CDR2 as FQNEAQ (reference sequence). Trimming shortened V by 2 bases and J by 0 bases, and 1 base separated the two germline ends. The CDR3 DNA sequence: TGTGCCAGCAGCTTAACTAACTATGGCTACACCTTC. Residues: CASSLTNYGYTF.

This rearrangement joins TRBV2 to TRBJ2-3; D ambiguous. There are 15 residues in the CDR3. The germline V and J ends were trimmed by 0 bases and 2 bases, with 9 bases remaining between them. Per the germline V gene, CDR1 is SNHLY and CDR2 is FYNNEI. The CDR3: CASSEAGYSTDTQYF. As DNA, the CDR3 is TGTGCCAGCAGTGAAGCGGGGTATTCCACAGATACGCAGTATTTT.

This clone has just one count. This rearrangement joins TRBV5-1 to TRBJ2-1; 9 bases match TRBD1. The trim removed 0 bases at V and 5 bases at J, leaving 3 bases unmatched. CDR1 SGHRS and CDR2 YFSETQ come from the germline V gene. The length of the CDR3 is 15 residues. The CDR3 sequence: CASSLARTGDNEQFF. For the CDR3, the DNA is TGCGCCAGCAGCTTGGCGAGGACAGGGGACAATGAGCAGTTCTTC.

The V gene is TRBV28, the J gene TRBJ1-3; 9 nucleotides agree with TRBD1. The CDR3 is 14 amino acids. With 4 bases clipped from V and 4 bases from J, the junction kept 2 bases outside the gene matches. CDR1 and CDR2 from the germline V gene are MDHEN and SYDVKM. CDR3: CASSWGQGGNTIYF. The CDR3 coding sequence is TGTGCCAGCAGTTGGGGACAGGGCGGAAACACCATATATTTT.

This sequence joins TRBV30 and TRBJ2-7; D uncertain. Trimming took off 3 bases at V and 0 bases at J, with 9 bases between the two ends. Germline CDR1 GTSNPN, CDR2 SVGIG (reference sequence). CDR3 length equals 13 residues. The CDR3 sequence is CAWRGYLSYEQYF. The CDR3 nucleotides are TGTGCCTGGAGGGGCTATCTCTCCTACGAGCAGTACTTC.

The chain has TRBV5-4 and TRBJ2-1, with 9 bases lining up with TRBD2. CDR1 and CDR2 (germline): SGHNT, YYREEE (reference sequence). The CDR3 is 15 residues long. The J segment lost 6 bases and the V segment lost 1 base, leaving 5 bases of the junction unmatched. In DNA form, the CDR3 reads TGTGCCAGCAGCTTGACTGGCGGGAGGGGCAATGAGCAGTTCTTC. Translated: CASSLTGGRGNEQFF.

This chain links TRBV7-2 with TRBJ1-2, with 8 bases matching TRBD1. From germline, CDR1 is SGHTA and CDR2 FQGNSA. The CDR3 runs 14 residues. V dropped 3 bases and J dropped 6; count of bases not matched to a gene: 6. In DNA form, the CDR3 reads TGTGCCAGCAGCTTTGACGGACAGGGCAATGGCTACACCTTC. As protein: CASSFDGQGNGYTF.